Sequencing of this T cell receptor beta chain was carried out in a study of regulatory T cells in long-lasting Graves disease. The CDR3 totals 14 residues. V lost 0 bases and J 8 bases, leaving 14 bases between the germline ends. The germline CDR1 and CDR2 sequences are DFQATT and SNEGSKA (reference sequence). The time point was: newly diagnosed GD, antithyroid drugs for less than 3 months. Isolated PBMC RNA provided the starting material for the TCR library. Study observations and caveats: Persistent Graves' patients possessed reduced TCR diversity relative to recently diagnosed ones. Thyroid tissue was not studied; only peripheral blood was.

Only one count was recorded for this clonotype. Its matching antigen is unknown. Arm-PCR with iRepertoire HTBI primers amplified the CDR3 regions for these TCR beta libraries. TCRdb re-analysed the multiplex PCR reads in MiXCR, keeping a single row per CDR3 protein. Of about 210,000 distinct CDR3 sequences listed, roughly 18% were seen once; the top ten hold about 12%. This sample also appeared in a second study, on T cells in Graves' hyperthyroidism and ophthalmopathy.

This receptor was identified in a woman under 40 with Graves disease. The chain recombines TRBV20-1 with TRBJ2-4; D may correspond to TRBD1 or TRBD2 (5 bases each). Sequences were derived from peripheral blood mononuclear cells (PBMCs), sampled at new diagnosis, from a patient treated with antithyroid drugs. The CDR3 sequence: CSARDWGMRDIQYF. The DNA for the CDR3 is TGCAGTGCTAGAGATTGGGGCATGCGGGACATTCAGTACTTC.